This T cell receptor beta chain was found in a study of T cell repertoires in cytomegalovirus infection. Whole-study context: Alongside well-studied HLA-B-restricted CMV epitopes, recently identified HLA-C-restricted CMV epitopes were also used.

TCRdb processed the reads anew with MiXCR; each CDR3 protein has one entry. The repertoire consists of 750,000 to 950,000 distinct CDR3 sequences, with almost 30% occurring once and the leading ten covering under 15%. CDR1 is MNHNY, CDR2 SVGAGI, per germline (reference sequence). The CDR3 has 18 amino acids. The ends lost 2 bases at V and 1 base at J; junction bases unmatched: 5. This clonotype turned up a few times. The antigen remains unidentified. The chain links TRBV6-6 to TRBJ2-5, with 15 bases that match TRBD2. Sequences were derived from cultured CD8+ T cells from PBMCs, sampled from culture after CMV antigen stimulation. The TCR sequence derives from a human donor in good health (CMV status not recorded). Some clones in this sample may be carry-over from other donors' samples. The CDR3 DNA reads TGTGCCAGCAGTTACGGCCCGGGACTAGCGGGGGGCCAAGAGACCCAGTACTTC. This sequence encodes CASSYGPGLAGGQETQYF.